This is a list of T cell receptor beta chains from one sample in a study of T cells after yellow fever vaccination. TCRdb itself ran the 5' RACE reads through MiXCR, one entry per CDR3 protein. The sample lists 200,000 to 250,000 distinct CDR3 sequences, about 7% occurring once. The source was CD4+ T cells sorted from PBMCs, collected 15 days after the yellow fever booster vaccination. The receptor source for this set is a young man who received the YFV17D yellow fever vaccine. The CDR3 runs from the conserved cysteine through the conserved F or W. The order of the fields is CDR3 protein, CDR3 DNA, CDR3 length, clone size, J gene, V gene, D gene. D genes are given only for firm matches. The listing skips clone size in some rows; elsewhere it reads once, few, many or a size class.

CDR3: CASSLGYLASGEQYF; DNA: TGTGCCAGCAGCTTAGGCTACCTAGCCTCCGGCGAGCAGTACTTC; length: 15; size: few; J: TRBJ2-7; V: TRBV7-2; D: -
CDR3: CASSQVGITNNEQFF; DNA: TGCGCCAGCAGCCAAGTCGGGATCACCAACAATGAGCAGTTCTTC; length: 15; size: few; J: TRBJ2-1; V: TRBV4-3; D: -
CDR3: CASLSFGGGGETQYF; DNA: TGTGCCAGCTTGTCATTTGGGGGAGGGGGGGAGACCCAGTACTTC; length: 15; size: -; J: TRBJ2-5; V: TRBV7-2; D: -
CDR3: CASSLTIAAPYEQYF; DNA: TGTGCCAGCAGCTTAACGATAGCGGCCCCCTACGAGCAGTACTTC; length: 15; size: many; J: TRBJ2-7; V: TRBV7-2; D: -
CDR3: CAISEGRESNQPQHF; DNA: TGTGCCATCAGTGAGGGCAGGGAGTCCAATCAGCCCCAGCATTTT; length: 15; size: few; J: TRBJ1-5; V: TRBV10-3; D: -
CDR3: CSASGGFETQYF; DNA: TGCAGTGCTAGCGGGGGGTTCGAGACCCAGTACTTC; length: 12; size: few; J: TRBJ2-5; V: TRBV20-1; D: TRBD2
CDR3: CASSAGGWATTSTDTQYF; DNA: TGTGCCAGCAGCGCAGGGGGGTGGGCCACAACCAGCACAGATACGCAGTATTTT; length: 18; size: -; J: TRBJ2-3; V: TRBV6-1; D: -
CDR3: CASSHRTGTQYF; DNA: TGCGCCAGCAGCCACCGGACAGGGACGCAGTACTTC; length: 12; size: many; J: TRBJ2-7; V: TRBV4-1; D: TRBD1
CDR3: CASRSDGNYGYTF; DNA: TGCGCCAGCAGGTCTGATGGCAACTATGGCTACACCTTC; length: 13; size: -; J: TRBJ1-2; V: TRBV5-1; D: -
CDR3: CASSLAPASPDTQYF; DNA: TGTGCCAGCAGCTTAGCCCCGGCCTCCCCAGATACGCAGTATTTT; length: 15; size: many; J: TRBJ2-3; V: TRBV7-8; D: -
CDR3: CATSRDLTGGTGELFF; DNA: TGTGCCACCAGCAGAGATCTGACAGGGGGGACCGGGGAGCTGTTTTTT; length: 16; size: few; J: TRBJ2-2; V: TRBV15; D: TRBD1
CDR3: CASSLGGGWATDTQYF; DNA: TGCGCCAGCAGCTTGGGTGGAGGGTGGGCCACAGATACGCAGTATTTT; length: 16; size: few; J: TRBJ2-3; V: TRBV5-1; D: -
CDR3: CASSPRGTGDYSGANVLTF; DNA: TGTGCCAGCAGCCCCAGAGGGACAGGGGACTACTCTGGGGCCAACGTCCTGACTTTC; length: 19; size: few; J: TRBJ2-6; V: TRBV9; D: TRBD1
CDR3: CASSYSSGTGINQPQHF; DNA: TGTGCCAGCAGTTACTCCTCCGGGACAGGGATCAATCAGCCCCAGCATTTT; length: 17; size: -; J: TRBJ1-5; V: TRBV6-2/TRBV6-3; D: TRBD1
CDR3: CSVVMTFQAQETQYF; DNA: TGCAGCGTTGTGATGACCTTCCAGGCGCAAGAGACCCAGTACTTC; length: 15; size: many; J: TRBJ2-5; V: TRBV29-1; D: -
CDR3: CASSFDRAPVNYGYTF; DNA: TGTGCCAGCAGCTTCGACAGGGCCCCGGTTAACTATGGCTACACCTTC; length: 16; size: few; J: TRBJ1-2; V: TRBV7-2; D: TRBD1
CDR3: CASSSGTSGGETGELFF; DNA: TGCGCCAGCAGCTCCGGGACTAGCGGGGGAGAGACCGGGGAGCTGTTTTTT; length: 17; size: many; J: TRBJ2-2; V: TRBV5-1; D: TRBD2
CDR3: CASVRKGTPATCETQYF; DNA: TGTGCCAGCGTCAGGAAGGGTACCCCTGCGACTTGCGAGACCCAGTACTTC; length: 17; size: many; J: TRBJ2-5; V: TRBV21-1; D: -
CDR3: CASSLGANEGEQFF; DNA: TGTGCCAGCAGCTTAGGGGCAAACGAGGGTGAGCAGTTCTTC; length: 14; size: few; J: TRBJ2-1; V: TRBV7-2; D: -
CDR3: CASSLGSGLYEQYF; DNA: TGCGCCAGCAGCTTGGGCTCCGGCCTCTACGAGCAGTACTTC; length: 14; size: -; J: TRBJ2-7; V: TRBV5-1; D: -
CDR3: CSVQGQQGLAVREQYF; DNA: TGCAGCGTTCAAGGCCAACAGGGACTAGCGGTTCGTGAGCAGTACTTC; length: 16; size: -; J: TRBJ2-7; V: TRBV29-1; D: TRBD2
CDR3: CASSTGLAGTYQETQYF; DNA: TGTGCCAGCAGCACAGGACTAGCGGGAACGTACCAAGAGACCCAGTACTTC; length: 17; size: -; J: TRBJ2-5; V: TRBV7-2; D: TRBD2
CDR3: CASSSTGINEQFF; DNA: TGTGCCAGCAGCTCGACAGGCATCAATGAGCAGTTCTTC; length: 13; size: many; J: TRBJ2-1; V: TRBV11-3; D: -
CDR3: CASRGPVVPGELFF; DNA: TGTGCCAGCAGGGGACCTGTAGTCCCCGGGGAGCTGTTTTTT; length: 14; size: many; J: TRBJ2-2; V: TRBV28; D: -
CDR3: CASSNHYEQYF; DNA: TGTGCCAGCAGTAACCACTACGAGCAGTACTTC; length: 11; size: many; J: TRBJ2-7; V: TRBV27; D: -
CDR3: CASSAFAGIPYEQYF; DNA: TGTGCCAGCAGCGCTTTTGCGGGGATCCCCTACGAGCAGTACTTC; length: 15; size: few; J: TRBJ2-7; V: TRBV7-2; D: -
CDR3: CASGRGGGTDTQYF; DNA: TGTGCCAGCGGCAGGGGCGGCGGCACAGATACGCAGTATTTT; length: 14; size: few; J: TRBJ2-3; V: TRBV7-2; D: -
CDR3: CASSPLRDRSTDTQYF; DNA: TGTGCCAGCTCACCGCTCCGGGACAGATCCACAGATACGCAGTATTTT; length: 16; size: -; J: TRBJ2-3; V: TRBV18; D: TRBD1
CDR3: CASSISRDTQYF; DNA: TGCGCCAGCTCAATAAGTAGGGATACGCAGTATTTT; length: 12; size: -; J: TRBJ2-3; V: TRBV4-3; D: -
CDR3: CASNPYNEQFF; DNA: TGTGCCAGCAACCCCTACAATGAGCAGTTCTTC; length: 11; size: few; J: TRBJ2-1; V: TRBV2; D: -
CDR3: CSARQGPGQPQHF; DNA: TGCAGTGCTAGGCAAGGGCCCGGTCAGCCCCAGCATTTT; length: 13; size: -; J: TRBJ1-5; V: TRBV20-1; D: -
CDR3: CASSLASQGAGNTGELFF; DNA: TGCGCCAGCAGCTTGGCCTCCCAGGGCGCGGGTAACACCGGGGAGCTGTTTTTT; length: 18; size: -; J: TRBJ2-2; V: TRBV5-1; D: -
CDR3: CASSPGTGAEETQYF; DNA: TGTGCCAGCAGTCCCGGGACAGGGGCCGAAGAGACCCAGTACTTC; length: 15; size: few; J: TRBJ2-5; V: TRBV6-2/TRBV6-3; D: TRBD1
CDR3: CASSLTSQGQPQHF; DNA: TGTGCCAGCAGCTTAACCTCCCAGGGCCAGCCCCAGCATTTT; length: 14; size: few; J: TRBJ1-5; V: TRBV7-2; D: -
CDR3: CSAERAGGRTGELFF; DNA: TGCAGTGCTGAGCGGGCGGGAGGTCGTACCGGGGAGCTGTTTTTT; length: 15; size: -; J: TRBJ2-2; V: TRBV20-1; D: TRBD2
CDR3: CASSTTGYSNQPQHF; DNA: TGTGCCAGCAGCACGACAGGGTATAGCAATCAGCCCCAGCATTTT; length: 15; size: few; J: TRBJ1-5; V: TRBV5-5; D: TRBD1
CDR3: CATSRSRVHGNTEAFF; DNA: TGTGCCACCAGCAGATCCAGGGTACACGGGAACACTGAAGCTTTCTTT; length: 16; size: few; J: TRBJ1-1; V: TRBV15; D: -